This is a list of T cell receptor beta chains from one sample in a study. TCRdb used MiXCR to reprocess the 5' RACE reads, holding one entry per CDR3 protein. Of about 5,300 distinct CDR3 sequences listed, over 30% are singletons. Input material: memory CD4+ T cells sorted from blood. The receptors shown here come from a female donor with breast cancer. Each CDR3 is given with its conserved first and last residue. The order of the fields is V gene, J gene, CDR3 protein.

>TRBV20-1|TRBJ2-3
CSALLAGVSTADTQYF
>TRBV20-1|TRBJ1-2
CSAKTGGSSGYTF
>TRBV7-2|TRBJ1-1
CASRGLVATEAFF
>TRBV7-6|TRBJ1-1
CASSSGAAKGNTEAFF
>TRBV18|TRBJ1-1
CASSPTYRGNTEAFF
>TRBV7-9|TRBJ2-1
CAGMGTSFSGRASYNEQFF
>TRBV6-1|TRBJ1-2
CASSNNRDSGGYTF
>TRBV25-1|TRBJ2-5
CASSVAGEAKTQYF
>TRBV29-1|TRBJ2-3
CSVSEGLAGAADTQYF
>TRBV9|TRBJ2-1
CASSAPTSGAYNEQFF
>TRBV5-1|TRBJ2-5
CASSPGLAGDGETQYF
>TRBV28|TRBJ2-3
CASSSGQTQYF
>TRBV28|TRBJ1-2
CASNPGPAYGYTF
>TRBV18|TRBJ2-2
CASSNRDGRAGELFF
>TRBV15|TRBJ1-1
CATSRDRALRTEAFF
>TRBV6-6|TRBJ2-5
CASSYGTTAQETQYF
>TRBV5-1|TRBJ2-1
CASSGDPGTSTEQFF
>TRBV9|TRBJ2-7
CASSPRRVADGEQYF
>TRBV5-1|TRBJ1-1
CASSNRDRAPGGEAFF
>TRBV18|TRBJ1-5
CASSPTDSLAQPQHF
>TRBV5-1|TRBJ2-3
CASSRLGHSTDTQYF
>TRBV29-1|TRBJ2-3
CSVGGARAGAGTDTQYF
>TRBV12-3/TRBV12-4|TRBJ2-7
CASSSQVELAGQQYF
>TRBV6-6|TRBJ1-5
CASSYSEGDTHRNQPQHF
>TRBV5-1|TRBJ1-3
CASHDSASGNTIYF
>TRBV20-1|TRBJ2-5
CSAGDSRQETQDF
>TRBV20-1|TRBJ1-5
CSTRGAGGDYNQPQHF
>TRBV11-2|TRBJ2-3
CASSSPRLATDTQYF
>TRBV7-2|TRBJ2-3
CASSWATGGPADTQYF
>TRBV4-1|TRBJ1-3
CASSQDQGSGNTIYF
>TRBV12-3/TRBV12-4|TRBJ2-1
CASSPTSGRNEQFF
>TRBV7-2|TRBJ1-5
CASSPHNQPQHF
>TRBV21-1|TRBJ1-5
CASSKVATASGFSNQPQHF
>TRBV18|TRBJ1-5
CAGSLGTGGPQPQHF
>TRBV7-7|TRBJ2-7
CASSPVFSGLFSYEQYF
>TRBV24-1|TRBJ2-1
CATSVLSADNEQFF
>TRBV12-3/TRBV12-4|TRBJ2-1
CASSFGTSREIEQFF
>TRBV6-2/TRBV6-3|TRBJ2-1
CASSGVGGNEQFF
>TRBV20-1|TRBJ2-5
CSASIGASGGETQYF
>TRBV21-1|TRBJ2-5
CASSKVRSETQYF
>TRBV27|TRBJ2-1
CASSFDRTGNEQFF
>TRBV4-1|TRBJ2-6
CASSQPTWANVLTF
>TRBV20-1|TRBJ2-1
CSARRPGGGSPNEQFF
>TRBV9|TRBJ1-1
CASSRQGWWDTEAFF
>TRBV5-1|TRBJ2-1
CASSWSGSEYNEQFF
>TRBV6-5|TRBJ1-1
CACSSYSTRQLNTEAFF
>TRBV6-5|TRBJ1-6
CASSLGQGLNSPLHF
>TRBV5-5|TRBJ2-5
CASSWTGTDQETQYF
>TRBV20-1|TRBJ1-5
CSAREAANQLQHF
>TRBV11-2|TRBJ2-5
CASSLQPGTDGENQYF
>TRBV5-1|TRBJ2-1
CASSSRLGLAGTYNEQFF
>TRBV30|TRBJ1-1
CAWSVTVNTEAFF
>TRBV18|TRBJ2-1
CASSPVQRQGTGNEQFF
>TRBV4-1|TRBJ2-2
CASSHGATGYAGELFF
>TRBV6-5|TRBJ2-7
CASSYGLASYEQYF